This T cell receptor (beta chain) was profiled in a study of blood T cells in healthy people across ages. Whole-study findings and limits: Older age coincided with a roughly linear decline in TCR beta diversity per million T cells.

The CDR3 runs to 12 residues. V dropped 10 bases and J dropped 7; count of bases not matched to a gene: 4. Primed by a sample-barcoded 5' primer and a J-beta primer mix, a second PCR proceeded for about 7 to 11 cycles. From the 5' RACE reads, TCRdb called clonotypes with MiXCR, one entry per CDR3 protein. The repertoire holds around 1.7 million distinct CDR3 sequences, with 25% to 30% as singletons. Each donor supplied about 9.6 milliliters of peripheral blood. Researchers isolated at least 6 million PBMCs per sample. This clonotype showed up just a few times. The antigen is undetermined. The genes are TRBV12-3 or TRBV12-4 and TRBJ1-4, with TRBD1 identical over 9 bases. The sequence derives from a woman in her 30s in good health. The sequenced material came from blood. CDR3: CAIRDRAEKLFF. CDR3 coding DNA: TGTGCCATACGGGACAGGGCTGAAAAACTGTTTTTT.